This T cell receptor beta chain was identified in a study of cytomegalovirus exposure and HLA in healthy donors. The germline gives CDR1 MGHRA, CDR2 YSYEKL. The CDR3 is 14 amino acids. The V end lost 4 bases, the J end lost 5 bases, and 15 bases lay between the germline ends. PCR was performed using 60 Vbeta and 13 Jbeta primers. Some clones are missing from TCRdb's copy, which holds only in-frame ones; the method was immunoSEQ multiplex PCR. The data show around 120,000 clones, approximately 76% seen once. This TCR was recovered from a man between 60 and 70 years old in good health and CMV-seropositive. Sequencing used PBMCs. The chain couples TRBV4-1 to TRBJ2-7; D ambiguous. The CDR3 sequence is CASSPSSGFHEQYF. In DNA form, the CDR3 reads TGCGCCAGCAGCCCCTCTTCCGGGTTCCACGAGCAGTACTTC.